The source of this TCR beta chain is a study of T-cell reconstitution after alpha-beta-depleted transplantation in children. Germline CDR1 SQVTM, CDR2 ANQGSEA. The CDR3 spans 13 residues. Trimming removed 6 bases at V and 0 bases at J, with 6 bases between. A library of TCRbeta sequences, prepared with unique molecular identifiers, was generated. TCRdb itself ran the PCR reads through MiXCR, one entry per CDR3 protein. The sample carries hundreds of thousands of distinct CDR3 sequences, more than 10% recorded once. The sequence derives from a human donor who donated a stem cell graft to a child with Fanconi anemia. Sequenced here: PBMCs, sampled from the stem cell graft. The V and J genes are TRBV29-1 and TRBJ1-6; no clear D gene. CDR3 DNA: TGCAGCGTGATGGGCTCCTATAATTCACCCCTCCACTTT. Its protein product is CSVMGSYNSPLHF. The full variable domain, its missing parts supplied by reference TRBV29-1 and TRBJ1-6, is SAVISQKPSRDICQRGTSLTIQCQVDSQVTMMFWYRQQPGQSLTLIATANQGSEATYESGFVIDKFPISRPNLTFSTLTVSNMSPEDSSIYLCSVMGSYNSPLHFGNGTRLTVT.